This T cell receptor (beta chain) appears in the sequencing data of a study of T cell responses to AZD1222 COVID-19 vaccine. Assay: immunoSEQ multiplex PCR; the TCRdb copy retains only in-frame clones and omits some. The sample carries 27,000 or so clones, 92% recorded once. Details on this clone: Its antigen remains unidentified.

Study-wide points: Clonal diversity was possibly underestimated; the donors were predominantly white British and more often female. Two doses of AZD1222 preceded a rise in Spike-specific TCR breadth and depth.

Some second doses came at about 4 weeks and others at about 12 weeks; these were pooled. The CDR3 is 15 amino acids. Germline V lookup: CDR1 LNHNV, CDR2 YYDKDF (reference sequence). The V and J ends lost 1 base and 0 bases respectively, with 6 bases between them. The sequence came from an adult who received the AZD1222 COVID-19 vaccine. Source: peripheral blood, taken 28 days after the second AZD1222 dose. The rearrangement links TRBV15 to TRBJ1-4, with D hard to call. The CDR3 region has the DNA TGTGCCACCAGCAGAGCCTCCGCAACTAATGAAAAACTGTTTTTT. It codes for CATSRASATNEKLFF.